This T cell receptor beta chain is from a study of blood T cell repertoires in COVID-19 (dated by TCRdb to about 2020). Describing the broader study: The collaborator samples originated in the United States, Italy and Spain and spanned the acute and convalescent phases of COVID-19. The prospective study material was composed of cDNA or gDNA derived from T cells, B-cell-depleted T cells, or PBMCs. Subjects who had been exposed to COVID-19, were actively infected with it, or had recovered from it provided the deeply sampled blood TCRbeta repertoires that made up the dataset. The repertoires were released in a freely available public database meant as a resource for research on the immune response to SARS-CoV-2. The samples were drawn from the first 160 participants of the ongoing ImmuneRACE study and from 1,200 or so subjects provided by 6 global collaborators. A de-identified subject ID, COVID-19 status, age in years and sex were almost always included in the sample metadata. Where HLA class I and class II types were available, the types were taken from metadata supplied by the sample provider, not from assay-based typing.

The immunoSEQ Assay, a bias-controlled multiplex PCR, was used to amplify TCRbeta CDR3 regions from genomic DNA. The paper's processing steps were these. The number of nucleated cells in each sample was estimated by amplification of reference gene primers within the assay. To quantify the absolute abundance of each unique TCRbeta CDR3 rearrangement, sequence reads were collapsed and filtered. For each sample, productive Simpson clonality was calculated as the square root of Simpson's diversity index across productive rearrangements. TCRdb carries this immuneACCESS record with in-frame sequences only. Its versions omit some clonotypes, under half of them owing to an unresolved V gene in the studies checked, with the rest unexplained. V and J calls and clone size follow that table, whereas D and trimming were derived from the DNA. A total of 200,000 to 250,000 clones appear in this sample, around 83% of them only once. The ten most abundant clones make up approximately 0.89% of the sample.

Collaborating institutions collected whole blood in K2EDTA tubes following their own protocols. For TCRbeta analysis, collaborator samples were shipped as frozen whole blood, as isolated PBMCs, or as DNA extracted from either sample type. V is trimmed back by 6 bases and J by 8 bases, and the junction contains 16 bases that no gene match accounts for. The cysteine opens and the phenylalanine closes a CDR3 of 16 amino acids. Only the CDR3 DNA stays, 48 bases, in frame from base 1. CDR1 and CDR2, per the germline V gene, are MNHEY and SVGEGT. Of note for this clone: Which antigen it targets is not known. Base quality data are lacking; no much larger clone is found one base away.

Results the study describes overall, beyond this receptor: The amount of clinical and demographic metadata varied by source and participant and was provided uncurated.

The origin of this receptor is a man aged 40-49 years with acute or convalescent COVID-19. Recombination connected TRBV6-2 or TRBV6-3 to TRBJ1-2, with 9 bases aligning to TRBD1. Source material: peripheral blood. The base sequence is TGTGCCAGCAGGCCTCTCACCTACAGGGGGCTGGGAGGCTACACCTTC. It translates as CASRPLTYRGLGGYTF.